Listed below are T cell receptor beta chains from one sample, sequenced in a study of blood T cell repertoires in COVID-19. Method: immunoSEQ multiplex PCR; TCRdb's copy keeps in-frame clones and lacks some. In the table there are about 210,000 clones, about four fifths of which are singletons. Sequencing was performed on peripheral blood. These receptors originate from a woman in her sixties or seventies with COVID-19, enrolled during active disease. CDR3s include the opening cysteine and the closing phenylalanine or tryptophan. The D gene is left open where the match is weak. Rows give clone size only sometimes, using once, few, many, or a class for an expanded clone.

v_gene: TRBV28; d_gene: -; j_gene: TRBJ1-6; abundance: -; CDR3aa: CASSRRDSRRNSPLHF; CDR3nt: TGTGCCAGCAGTCGGCGGGACTCCCGTCGGAATTCACCCCTCCACTTT
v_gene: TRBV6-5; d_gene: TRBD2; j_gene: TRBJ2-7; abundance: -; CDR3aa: CASTKEGAGGEQYF; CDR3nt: TGTGCCAGCACCAAGGAAGGGGCGGGGGGAGAGCAGTACTTC
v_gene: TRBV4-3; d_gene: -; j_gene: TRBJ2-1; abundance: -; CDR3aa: CASSQVLGGEQFF; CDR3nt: TGCGCCAGCAGCCAAGTTTTGGGGGGTGAGCAGTTCTTC
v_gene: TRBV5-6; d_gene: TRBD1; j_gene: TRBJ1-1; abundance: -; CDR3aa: CASSLIQGAGTEAFF; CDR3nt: TGTGCCAGCAGCTTGATTCAGGGGGCGGGCACTGAAGCTTTCTTT
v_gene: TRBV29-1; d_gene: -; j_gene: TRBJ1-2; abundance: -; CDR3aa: CSVDRETSSGYTF; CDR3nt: TGCAGCGTTGACAGGGAAACATCCTCTGGCTACACCTTC
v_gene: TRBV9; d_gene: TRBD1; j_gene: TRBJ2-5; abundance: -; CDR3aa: CASSVRQGSETQYF; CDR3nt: TGTGCCAGCAGCGTGAGACAGGGATCCGAGACCCAGTACTTC
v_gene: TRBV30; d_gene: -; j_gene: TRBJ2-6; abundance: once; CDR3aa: CAWCVTGANVLTF; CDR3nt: TGTGCCTGGTGCGTTACTGGGGCCAACGTCCTGACTTTC
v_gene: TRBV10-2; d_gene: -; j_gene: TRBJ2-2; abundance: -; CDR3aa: CASFLVSTGELFF; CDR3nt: TGCGCCAGCTTTTTGGTGAGCACCGGGGAGCTGTTTTTT
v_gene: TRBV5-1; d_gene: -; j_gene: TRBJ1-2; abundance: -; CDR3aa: CASSSAGSSYGYTF; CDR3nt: TGCGCCAGCAGCTCGGCCGGGTCCTCCTATGGCTACACCTTC
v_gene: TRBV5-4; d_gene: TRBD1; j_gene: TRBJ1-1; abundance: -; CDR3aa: CASSSGTDGLNTEAFF; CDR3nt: TGTGCCAGCAGCTCCGGGACAGATGGGTTGAACACTGAAGCTTTCTTT
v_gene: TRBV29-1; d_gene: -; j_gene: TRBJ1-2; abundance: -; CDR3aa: CSVEVRSWQGSYGYTF; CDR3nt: TGCAGCGTTGAAGTACGGAGTTGGCAGGGGAGCTATGGCTACACCTTC
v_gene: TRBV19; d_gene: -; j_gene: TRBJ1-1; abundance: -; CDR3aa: CASSPHMNTEAFF; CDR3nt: TGTGCCAGTAGCCCCCACATGAACACTGAAGCTTTCTTT
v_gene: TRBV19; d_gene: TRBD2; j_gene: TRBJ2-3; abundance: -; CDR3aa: CASSITSGKGTDTQYF; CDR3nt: TGTGCCAGTAGTATAACTAGCGGGAAGGGCACAGATACGCAGTATTTT
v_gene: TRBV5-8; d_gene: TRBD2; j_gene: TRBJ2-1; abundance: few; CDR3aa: CASSFLLGGGPYNEQFF; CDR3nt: TGTGCCAGCAGCTTCCTTCTCGGGGGAGGGCCCTACAATGAGCAGTTCTTC
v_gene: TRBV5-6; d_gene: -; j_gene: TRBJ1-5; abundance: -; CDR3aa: CASSLAGVGQPQHF; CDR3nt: TGTGCCAGCAGCTTGGCCGGGGTGGGTCAGCCCCAGCATTTT
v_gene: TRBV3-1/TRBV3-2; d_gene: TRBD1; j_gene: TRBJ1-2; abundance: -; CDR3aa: CASSPVDRGQKGYTF; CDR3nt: TGTGCCAGCAGCCCCGTGGACAGGGGCCAGAAGGGCTACACCTTC
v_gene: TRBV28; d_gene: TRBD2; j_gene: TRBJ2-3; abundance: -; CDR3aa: CASSYAGGIDTQYF; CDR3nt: TGTGCCAGCAGTTACGCGGGAGGGATAGATACGCAGTATTTT
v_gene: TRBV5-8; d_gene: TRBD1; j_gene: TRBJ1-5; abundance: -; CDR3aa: CASSLDRGRTYWPQHF; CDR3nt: TGTGCCAGCAGCCTGGACAGGGGGCGGACCTATTGGCCCCAGCATTTT
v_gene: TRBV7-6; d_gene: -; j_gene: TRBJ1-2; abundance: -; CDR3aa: CASSLGAGENYGYTF; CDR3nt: TGTGCCAGCAGCTTAGGGGCAGGGGAGAACTATGGCTACACCTTC
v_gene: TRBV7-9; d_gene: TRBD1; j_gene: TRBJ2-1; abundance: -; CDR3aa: CASSSDRVSEQFF; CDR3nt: TGTGCCAGCAGCTCCGACAGGGTTAGTGAGCAGTTCTTC
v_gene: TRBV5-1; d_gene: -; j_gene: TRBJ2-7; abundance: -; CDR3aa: CASSDGNYEQYF; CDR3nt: TGCGCCAGCAGCGACGGGAACTACGAGCAGTACTTC
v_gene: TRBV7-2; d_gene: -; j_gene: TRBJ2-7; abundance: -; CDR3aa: CASSLISGGSYEQYF; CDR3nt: TGTGCCAGCAGCTTAATATCGGGGGGCAGCTACGAGCAGTACTTC
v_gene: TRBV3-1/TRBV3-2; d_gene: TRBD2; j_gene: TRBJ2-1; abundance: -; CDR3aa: CASSQGLAGGPEQFF; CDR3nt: TGTGCCAGCAGCCAAGGACTAGCGGGGGGACCTGAGCAGTTCTTC
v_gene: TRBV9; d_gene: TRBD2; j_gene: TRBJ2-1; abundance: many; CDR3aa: CASSRWERGVYNEQFF; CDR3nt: TGTGCCAGCAGCCGTTGGGAGCGGGGAGTATACAATGAGCAGTTCTTC
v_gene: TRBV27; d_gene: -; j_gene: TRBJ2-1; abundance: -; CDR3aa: CASSLTGTYNEQFF; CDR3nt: TGTGCCAGCAGTTTGACAGGAACCTACAATGAGCAGTTCTTC
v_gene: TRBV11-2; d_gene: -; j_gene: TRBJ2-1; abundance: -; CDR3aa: CASSLRGGEGDEQFF; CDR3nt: TGTGCCAGCAGCTTACGCGGGGGCGAGGGCGATGAGCAGTTCTTC
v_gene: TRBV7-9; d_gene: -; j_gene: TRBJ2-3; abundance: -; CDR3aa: CASSRSRGALGDTQYF; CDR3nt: TGTGCCAGCTCACGGTCACGGGGGGCCCTTGGGGATACGCAGTATTTT